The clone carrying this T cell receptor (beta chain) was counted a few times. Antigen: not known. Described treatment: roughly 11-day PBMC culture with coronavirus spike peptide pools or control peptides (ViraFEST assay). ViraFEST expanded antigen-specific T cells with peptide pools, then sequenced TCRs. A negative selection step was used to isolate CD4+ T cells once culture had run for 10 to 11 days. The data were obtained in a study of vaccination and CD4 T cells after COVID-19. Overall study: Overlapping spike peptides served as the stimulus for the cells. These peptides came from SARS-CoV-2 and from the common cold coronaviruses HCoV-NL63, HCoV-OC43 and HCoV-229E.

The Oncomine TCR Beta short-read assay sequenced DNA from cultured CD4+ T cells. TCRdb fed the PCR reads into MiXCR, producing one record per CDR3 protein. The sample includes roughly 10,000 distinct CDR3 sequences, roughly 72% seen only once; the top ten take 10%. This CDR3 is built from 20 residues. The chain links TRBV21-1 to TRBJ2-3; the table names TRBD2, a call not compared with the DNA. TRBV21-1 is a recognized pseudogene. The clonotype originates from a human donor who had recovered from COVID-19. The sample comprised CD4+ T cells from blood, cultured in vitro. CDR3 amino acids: CASSKAVYRGRAFRTDTQYF. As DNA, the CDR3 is TGTGCCAGCAGCAAAGCGGTGTATAGGGGGAGGGCCTTCCGCACAGATACGCAGTATTTT.